The rows below give T cell receptor beta chains drawn from one sample of a study of blood T cell repertoires in COVID-19. Generated by immunoSEQ multiplex PCR, the TCRdb table keeps only in-frame clones and is missing some. Of about 320,000 clones in the sample, about nine tenths were seen once. Sequencing input: PBMCs or T cells enriched from blood (not recorded which). All receptors derive from a man aged 55 to 70 who had recovered from COVID-19. Each CDR3 is given without its conserved first and last residue. Clone size is shown for a subset of rows, as once, few, many or a class of expanded clone.

size: .
V: TRBV27
CDR3: ASSFFGREQY

size: .
V: TRBV11-2
CDR3: ASSFSFPSAGSMTYEQY

size: .
V: TRBV5-5
CDR3: ASSLGLAVSYEQY

size: .
V: TRBV4-3
CDR3: ASSRGQGIYGYT

size: .
V: TRBV6-5
CDR3: ASSYSIQGSSYEQY

size: .
V: TRBV30
CDR3: AWCVGSGSSGEQY

size: .
V: TRBV18
CDR3: ASSPVFQRVDTDTQY

size: .
V: TRBV29-1
CDR3: SVEDRRTANYGYT

size: .
V: TRBV3-1/TRBV3-2
CDR3: ASSQDMGEGF

size: once
V: TRBV12-5
CDR3: ASGAPGLAYNEQF

size: .
V: TRBV4-1
CDR3: ASSQATGQISGNTIY

size: .
V: TRBV25-1
CDR3: ASSEDRGGTEAF

size: .
V: TRBV18
CDR3: ASSPTAADYNEQF

size: .
V: TRBV4-2
CDR3: ASSTGTSILIAGAF

size: .
V: TRBV4-1
CDR3: ASSQEKGRNIQY

size: .
V: TRBV18
CDR3: ASSPRQGAGEKLF

size: .
V: TRBV6-5
CDR3: ASSYSGGTYEQY

size: .
V: TRBV11-2
CDR3: ASSWVLGTGGNEQF

size: .
V: TRBV7-6
CDR3: ASSPSTGQVPSIKF

size: .
V: TRBV29-1
CDR3: SVAGASSYEQY

size: .
V: TRBV5-1
CDR3: ASSLRDKTNYGYT

size: .
V: TRBV9
CDR3: ASSVEADRNIQY

size: once
V: TRBV5-1
CDR3: ASSLGLLWETQY

size: .
V: TRBV6-6
CDR3: ASRPDNSGNTIY

size: .
V: TRBV29-1
CDR3: SAADGGSYGYT

size: .
V: TRBV7-8
CDR3: ASSIDRVGGYT

size: .
V: TRBV27
CDR3: ASSSGGFGYT

size: .
V: TRBV5-4
CDR3: ASSFGTSAYEQY

size: .
V: TRBV4-1
CDR3: ASSQVLVSYGYT

size: .
V: TRBV18
CDR3: ASSTGGAGTGDTQY

size: .
V: TRBV5-4
CDR3: ASYGEGRLVDTEAF

size: .
V: TRBV9
CDR3: ASSVDAREGTEAF

size: .
V: TRBV29-1
CDR3: SVRVSGANVLT

size: .
V: TRBV5-6
CDR3: ASSGSIQHTEAF

size: once
V: TRBV2
CDR3: ASSLTGVNTEAF

size: .
V: TRBV12-3/TRBV12-4
CDR3: ASSQKAGTEAF

size: .
V: TRBV3-1/TRBV3-2
CDR3: ASSLMTSPYGYT

size: .
V: TRBV5-6
CDR3: ASSWLEGETQY

size: once
V: TRBV20-1
CDR3: SAEAFETQY

size: .
V: TRBV7-8
CDR3: ASSLDFRDNYGYT

size: .
V: TRBV29-1
CDR3: SVDIWSEQY

size: .
V: TRBV7-8
CDR3: ASSPGQGPYNEQF

size: .
V: TRBV18
CDR3: ASSLQYGTKETQY

size: .
V: TRBV16
CDR3: ASSQLPAGGVYEQY

size: .
V: TRBV30
CDR3: ACDTGSTKNIQY

size: .
V: TRBV6-5
CDR3: ASSLTGVAGNTIY

size: .
V: TRBV7-9
CDR3: ASSGAGGNTGELF

size: once
V: TRBV7-9
CDR3: ASSRDRFGGYT

size: .
V: TRBV11-3
CDR3: ASSLGWRGSDETQY

size: .
V: TRBV18
CDR3: ASSRGTGANYGYT

size: .
V: TRBV14
CDR3: ASSKNRGFVNTEAF

size: .
V: TRBV4-1
CDR3: ASSPSGGLYGYT

size: .
V: TRBV24-1
CDR3: ATSDSGVNQPQH

size: .
V: TRBV6-1
CDR3: ASSETVSSGNTIY

size: once
V: TRBV6-5
CDR3: ASINRPSDTQY